Below are 30 T cell receptor beta chains sequenced from a single sample in a study of blood T cells in healthy people across ages. A J-beta primer mix and a sample-barcoded 5' primer were used in a second PCR of roughly 7 to 12 cycles. TCRdb itself ran the 5' RACE reads through MiXCR, one entry per CDR3 protein. This sample has about 1.1 million distinct CDR3 sequences, with less than 45% found just once. Sequenced sample: blood. The receptors were sampled from a young man in good health.

The chain uses TRBV7-9 and TRBJ1-1, with a weak D call TRBD1 (5 bases). This CDR3 comprises 15 residues. The V end was cut by 7 bases, the J end by 0 bases, with 15 bases between. The V gene's germline CDR1 is SEHNR and CDR2 FQNEAQ (reference sequence). In DNA form, the CDR3 reads TGTGCCAGCACGAGAACAGGCCCCCTGAACACTGAAGCTTTCTTT. It specifies CASTRTGPLNTEAFF.

Concerning this clonotype itself: The junction departs from germline at one end; a sequencing error may be responsible. The V call is TRBV20-1, the J call TRBJ1-2, with TRBD1 identical over 9 bases. The CDR3 sequence is 15 residues long. Germline V gene lookup returns CDR1 DFQATT and CDR2 SNEGSKA (reference sequence). CDR3 bases: TGCGGTGCCAGTGTATCCGGGACAGGGAACTATGGCTACACCTTC. This translates into CGASVSGTGNYGYTF.

In this sample, this clonotype turned up a few times. The chain employs TRBV3-1 and TRBJ2-5, with 7 bases lining up with TRBD1. The CDR3 contains 14 residues. Trimming removed 5 bases from V and 2 bases from J; junction bases left unmatched: 5. Germline V gene data show CDR1 as LGHDT and CDR2 as YNNKEL (reference sequence). CDR3 in DNA: TGTGCCAGCAGCTTATCGGGACAGCAAGAGACCCAGTACTTC. Its protein is CASSLSGQQETQYF.

The chain carries TRBV29-1 and TRBJ1-2; 11 bases agree with TRBD1. This CDR3 has 14 amino acids. Germline V gene lookup returns CDR1 SQVTM and CDR2 ANQGSEA. The trim removed 6 bases at V and 6 bases at J, leaving 9 bases unmatched. The CDR3 DNA is TGCAGCGTGATCACGGGACAGGGGGAAAATGGCTACACCTTC. It codes for CSVITGQGENGYTF.

The rearrangement links TRBV20-1 to TRBJ2-1; D call uncertain. V dropped 0 bases and J dropped 6 bases, with 6 bases sitting between them. CDR3 length equals 12 residues. Per germline, CDR1 DFQATT and CDR2 SNEGSKA (reference sequence). The CDR3 spells CSARDRINEQFF. The CDR3 DNA is TGCAGTGCTAGAGATCGCATCAATGAGCAGTTCTTC.

As to this clonotype: A read error may explain this, as a much larger clone is one base away. This chain links TRBV5-1 with TRBJ2-1; 8 bases agree with TRBD1. Germline lookup yields CDR1 SGHRS and CDR2 YFSETQ. Trimming cost V 4 bases and J 8 bases; bases outside gene matches: 5. The CDR3 is 13 amino acids. CDR3 in amino acids: CASSRRTGHEQFF. Written as DNA, the CDR3 is TGCGCCAGCAGCCGCAGGACAGGGCATGAGCAGTTCTTC.

This chain connects TRBV29-1 to TRBJ2-4; D possibly corresponds to TRBD1 (7 bases). Germline V gene sequence: CDR1 SQVTM, CDR2 ANQGSEA. The CDR3 sequence is 14 residues long. Trimming cost V 4 bases and J 3 bases, with 13 bases left between them. The DNA of the CDR3 is TGCAGCGTTGGGCCCCAGGGGGGCAAAAACATTCAGTACTTC. Translating it yields CSVGPQGGKNIQYF.

This clonotype was observed once. A much larger clone lies one base from this, so it may be a read error. V gene TRBV7-2 combines with J gene TRBJ2-1; D is possibly TRBD1 (5 bases). The tail of the sequence fits TRBJ2-7 better, so the J call may be wrong. Germline values: CDR1 SGHTA, CDR2 FQGNSA. CDR3 length: 15 residues. CDR3 nucleotide sequence: TGTGCCAGCAGCTCGAGACAGACTCTCAACAATGAGCAGTACTTC. Amino acids: CASSSRQTLNNEQYF.

This clonotype was seen more than once but under ten times. The chain links TRBV7-2 to TRBJ1-2; D may be TRBD1 (6 bases). Trimming removed 4 bases from V and 8 bases from J, with 14 bases in between. The CDR3 consists of 13 residues. The germline V gene has CDR1 SGHTA and CDR2 FQGNSA. The CDR3 nucleotides read TGTGCCAGCAGCTATGACAGGCTAGGGGGCTACACCTTC. Translation gives CASSYDRLGGYTF.

Points on this clonotype: No conserved phenylalanine or tryptophan is present at the end of the CDR3, so a read error is the likely explanation. This chain links TRBV20-1 with TRBJ2-4; D might be TRBD2 (5 bases). The germline V and J ends were trimmed by 3 bases and 4 bases, with 16 bases remaining between them. The CDR3 loop spans 15 amino acids. In germline, CDR1 is DFQATT, CDR2 SNEGSKA (reference sequence). The CDR3 loop is CSASLGLEGKNIQYL. CDR3 nucleotide sequence: TGCAGTGCTAGTCTCGGACTGGAAGGGAAAAACATTCAGTACCTC.

The chain employs TRBV7-9 and TRBJ2-3, with 8 bases aligning to TRBD2. The trim removed 0 bases at V and 4 bases at J, leaving 6 bases unmatched. CDR3 length: 16 amino acids. CDR1 and CDR2 from the germline V gene are SEHNR and FQNEAQ (reference sequence). CDR3 nucleotides: TGTGCCAGCAGCTTAGCAAAGGTCGGGGGGGCAGATACGCAGTATTTT. It codes for CASSLAKVGGADTQYF.

V is TRBV4-3 and J is TRBJ2-2; D is unclear. V lost 1 base, J lost 6 bases, and 9 bases lay in between. Germline loops: CDR1 LGHNA, CDR2 YSLEER. The CDR3 covers 14 residues. CDR3 bases: TGCGCCAGCAGCCAAGTCCATCTTTCCGGGGAGCTGTTTTTT. It specifies CASSQVHLSGELFF.

This clonotype has a count of ten or more. This sequence joins TRBV6-6 and TRBJ1-5; TRBD1 matches at 7 bases. Looked up from germline, CDR1 is MNHNY and CDR2 is SVGAGI (reference sequence). V lost 2 bases to trimming and J lost 2 bases; unmatched junction nucleotides: 3. The CDR3 is made up of 15 amino acids. The CDR3: CASSYRQGGNQPQHF. CDR3 sequence (DNA): TGTGCCAGCAGTTACCGGCAGGGGGGCAATCAGCCCCAGCATTTT.

The chain uses TRBV30 and TRBJ1-2; no reliable D call. The V end was cut by 7 bases, the J end by 4 bases, with 13 bases between. Germline CDR1 and CDR2: GTSNPN and SVGIG (reference sequence). The CDR3 is 12 residues long. CDR3 residues: CALRTFFYGYTF. CDR3 nucleotides: TGTGCCTTAAGGACCTTCTTCTATGGCTACACCTTC.

This chain links TRBV6-6 with TRBJ1-5, with 8 bases aligning to TRBD1. V gave up 6 bases and J gave up 5 bases; unmatched junction bases: 6. From germline, CDR1 is MNHNY and CDR2 SVGAGI (reference sequence). This CDR3 comprises 14 residues. CDR3 in amino acids: CASRATGVHQPQHF. The DNA for the CDR3 is TGTGCCAGCAGAGCGACAGGGGTCCATCAGCCCCAGCATTTT.

This chain connects TRBV7-2 to TRBJ2-4; a weak D match, TRBD1 (6 bases). The CDR3 contains 14 residues. Trimming pared 6 bases from V and 13 bases from J, leaving 22 bases between. CDR1 is SGHTA, CDR2 FQGNSA, per germline. Here the CDR3 reads CASSQGLANNEQYF. CDR3 DNA: TGTGCCAGCAGTCAGGGGCTAGCCAACAATGAGCAGTACTTC. The full variable domain, completed using reference TRBV7-2 and TRBJ2-4, is GAGVSQSPSNKVTEKGKDVELRCDPISGHTALYWYRQSLGQGLEFLIYFQGNSAPDKSGLPSDRFSAERTGGSVSTLTIQRTQQEDSAVYLCASSQGLANNEQYFGAGTRLSVL.

This clonotype was counted a few times. J is TRBJ1-1 and V is TRBV9, with D possibly matching TRBD1 (5 bases). The germline gives CDR1 SGDLS, CDR2 YYNGEE. This CDR3 has 12 amino acids. V shed 4 bases and J shed 7 bases, with 11 bases lying between them. CDR3: CASSQGSGEAFF. The CDR3 DNA reads as TGTGCCAGCAGCCAGGGTAGTGGTGAAGCTTTCTTT.

This clonotype showed up just a few times. The rearrangement joins TRBV4-3 to TRBJ1-5, with D unresolved. Germline CDR1 LGHNA, CDR2 YSLEER. The CDR3 sequence is 15 residues long. With 0 bases removed from V and 4 bases from J, the gap between germline ends came to 10 bases. As DNA, the CDR3 is TGCGCCAGCAGCCAAGATCTACAGATTAATCAGCCCCAGCATTTT. This gives the protein CASSQDLQINQPQHF.

This clonotype was observed a handful of times. V is TRBV6-2 or TRBV6-3 and J is TRBJ2-1; no firm D call. The CDR3 extends over 12 amino acids. V shed 10 bases and J shed 6 bases, with 13 bases lying between them. In germline, CDR1 is MNHEY, CDR2 SVGEGT. In DNA, the CDR3 is TGTGCCACGGATAGGTTAGGCAATGAGCAGTTCTTC. Protein sequence: CATDRLGNEQFF.

The V and J genes are TRBV7-9 and TRBJ1-4; D possibly corresponds to TRBD1 (6 bases). This CDR3 has 14 amino acids. The germline V gene encodes CDR1 SEHNR and CDR2 FQNEAQ (reference sequence). Trimming pared 4 bases from V and 8 bases from J, leaving 14 bases between. CDR3 DNA: TGTGCCAGCAGCTCCCGCGGGGGGACAGAAAAACTGTTTTTT. This encodes CASSSRGGTEKLFF.

V gene TRBV12-3 or TRBV12-4 combines with J gene TRBJ1-2; D is ambiguous. Trimming shortened V by 5 bases and J by 2 bases, and 15 bases separated the two germline ends. The CDR3 spans 15 residues. In DNA, the CDR3 is TGTGCCAGCAGTCCCCCGGACGTTAAAAACTATGGCTACACCTTC. It is translated as CASSPPDVKNYGYTF.

The CDR3 bases are TGTGCCAGCAGCCACCCCGGGACAGTCCAAGAGACCCAGTACTTC. Its protein product is CASSHPGTVQETQYF. The chain uses TRBV3-1 and TRBJ2-5; TRBD1 matches 7 bases. V was pared by 3 bases and J by 1 base, with 5 bases of the junction left unmatched. CDR1 LGHDT and CDR2 YNNKEL come from the germline V gene (reference sequence). The CDR3 covers 15 residues.

The table lists this clonotype with a few counts. The V call is TRBV3-1, the J call TRBJ2-7; tentative D call: TRBD2 (5 bases). From germline, CDR1 is LGHDT and CDR2 YNNKEL (reference sequence). V lost 1 base, J lost 4 bases, and 11 bases lay in between. The CDR3 loop spans 14 amino acids. DNA for the CDR3: TGTGCCAGCAGCCAAGGCTCGGGAAGGTACGAGCAGTACTTC. Translated: CASSQGSGRYEQYF.

The chain combines TRBV5-5 with TRBJ2-7, with a possible D match to TRBD1 (5 bases). The J call may be wrong; the DNA end is better matched by TRBJ2-5. CDR1 is SGHKS and CDR2 is YYEKEE in the germline V gene (reference sequence). The CDR3 length is 14 residues. CDR3 region: CASSHRQSVETQYF. The CDR3 nucleotides are TGTGCCAGCAGCCACAGACAGTCCGTAGAGACCCAGTACTTC.

This clonotype was detected only a few times. V is TRBV20-1 and J is TRBJ1-2, with 11 bases that match TRBD1. V lost 6 bases to trimming and J lost 1 base; unmatched junction nucleotides: 1. The CDR3 contains 13 residues. The germline V gene has CDR1 DFQATT and CDR2 SNEGSKA (reference sequence). Here the CDR3 reads CSAGQGGNYGYTF. The CDR3 DNA follows: TGCAGTGCGGGACAGGGGGGTAACTATGGCTACACCTTC.

This clonotype was seen a handful of times. The chain employs TRBV7-2 and TRBJ1-2; 10 bases are a match to TRBD1. The CDR3 consists of 15 residues. The J segment lost 1 base and the V segment lost 5 bases, leaving 4 bases of the junction unmatched. The germline V gene has CDR1 SGHTA and CDR2 FQGNSA. For the CDR3, the DNA is TGTGCCAGCAGCGGGGACAGGGGCGATAACTATGGCTACACCTTC. The encoded protein is CASSGDRGDNYGYTF.

This clonotype occurred a few times. This chain connects TRBV20-1 to TRBJ2-5; 8 nucleotides agree with TRBD2. Germline loops: CDR1 DFQATT, CDR2 SNEGSKA (reference sequence). CDR3 length: 16 amino acids. The J segment lost 4 bases and the V segment lost 2 bases, leaving 12 bases of the junction unmatched. CDR3 nucleotides: TGCAGTGCTAGAACCGGGGGGGGCCAAAGAGGAGAGACCCAGTACTTC. Protein product: CSARTGGGQRGETQYF.

The V and J genes are TRBV7-2 and TRBJ2-1, with no clear D. Trimming cost V 5 bases and J 7 bases, with 12 bases left between them. Germline V gives CDR1 SGHTA, CDR2 FQGNSA. The CDR3 runs to 13 residues. The CDR3 sequence: CASSVPTENEQFF. CDR3 nucleotides: TGTGCCAGCAGCGTGCCGACTGAGAATGAGCAGTTCTTC.

V is TRBV7-3 and J is TRBJ1-1; possibly TRBD1 for D (5 bases). Germline CDR1 SGHTA, CDR2 FQGTGA. There are 15 residues in the CDR3. V was cut by 4 bases and J by 2 bases, with 14 bases left in between. The CDR3 DNA follows: TGTGCCAGCAGCTCAATGGGGGGGGGTAACACTGAAGCTTTCTTT. Translated: CASSSMGGGNTEAFF.

This clonotype was picked up a small number of times. This chain connects TRBV20-1 to TRBJ2-3; 9 bases align to TRBD1. Germline-derived CDR1 and CDR2 are DFQATT and SNEGSKA (reference sequence). V was pared by 0 bases and J by 2 bases, with 9 bases of the junction left unmatched. The CDR3 extends over 17 amino acids. DNA for the CDR3: TGCAGTGCTAGAGATGGGGACAGGGAGGGAATCACAGATACGCAGTATTTT. Encoded protein: CSARDGDREGITDTQYF.